At least ten counts were recorded for the clone carrying this T cell receptor (beta chain). As yet, its antigen is unknown. The data were obtained in a study of T-cell reconstitution after alpha-beta-depleted transplantation in children. This CDR3 has 13 residues. V lost 4 bases and J 1 base, leaving 11 bases between the germline ends. Germline values: CDR1 SQVTM, CDR2 ANQGSEA. Study observations and caveats: T-cell counts and diversity were attributed mostly to newly produced T cells one year after transplant. Reportedly, roughly two months post-transplant, alpha-beta T cells arose from several hundred expanded graft clones. The high TCRbeta diversity at day 60 in some patients came from surviving recipient T cells and thymic progenitors.

Molecular barcoding with unique molecular identifiers was used for the TCRbeta library. TCRdb redid the calling of the PCR reads with MiXCR, one entry per CDR3 protein. Among hundreds of thousands of distinct CDR3 sequences listed, around 13% were seen once. This sample comprised PBMCs, obtained before TCRalphabeta/CD19-depleted stem cell transplant. The source of this sequence is a girl aged 2-10 years with congenital amegakaryocytic thrombocytopenia, due to receive a stem cell transplant. V and J are TRBV29-1 and TRBJ2-7, with D maybe TRBD2 (6 bases). CDR3 coding DNA: TGCAGCGTTGTCCCGGGACTGTCCTACGAGCAGTACTTC. This gives the protein CSVVPGLSYEQYF.